Listed below are T cell receptor beta chains from one sample, sequenced in a study of T cells after yellow fever vaccination. TCRdb processed the 5' RACE reads anew with MiXCR; each CDR3 protein has one entry. The top ten hold under 3.5% of the sample, which has approximately 250,000 distinct CDR3 sequences, roughly 5% seen once. The specimen was CD4+ T cells sorted from PBMCs, collected on the day of the yellow fever booster vaccination. Receptors were obtained from a young man who received the YFV17D yellow fever vaccine. Both conserved end residues are part of each CDR3. The order of the fields is CDR3 DNA, CDR3 protein, D gene, J gene, V gene, clone size. D genes are given only for firm matches. Rows give clone size only sometimes, using once, few, many, or a class for an expanded clone.

DNA: TGTGCCAGCAGCCAGGGTAGGGATACTGAAGCTTTCTTT
CDR3: CASSQGRDTEAFF
D: NA
J: TRBJ1-1
V: TRBV7-2
size: many

DNA: TGTGCCAGCAGTTTAGTCAGCCAATACATCCAGTACTTC
CDR3: CASSLVSQYIQYF
D: NA
J: TRBJ2-4
V: TRBV12-3/TRBV12-4
size: NA

DNA: TGTGCCATCAGTGGGGCCGACAATGAAGCTTTCTTT
CDR3: CAISGADNEAFF
D: NA
J: TRBJ1-1
V: TRBV10-3
size: NA

DNA: TGTGCCAGCAGGGTATTAGCGGGGGATGGCGGGGAGCTGTTTTTT
CDR3: CASRVLAGDGGELFF
D: TRBD2
J: TRBJ2-2
V: TRBV2
size: few

DNA: TGTGCCATCAGTGAGTCTGGGGGGGCTGGGGCCAACGTCCTGACTTTC
CDR3: CAISESGGAGANVLTF
D: TRBD2
J: TRBJ2-6
V: TRBV10-3
size: NA

DNA: TGTGCCAGCAGTTACGAGGGACAGGAGCACATTCAGTACTTC
CDR3: CASSYEGQEHIQYF
D: TRBD1
J: TRBJ2-4
V: TRBV6-5
size: many

DNA: TGTGCCAGCAGCTTTCACACTGAAGCTTTCTTT
CDR3: CASSFHTEAFF
D: NA
J: TRBJ1-1
V: TRBV5-5
size: few

DNA: TGCGCCAGCAGCACCCGGCCGGGGGGACAGGGGGCAGTTGAGCAGTTCTTC
CDR3: CASSTRPGGQGAVEQFF
D: TRBD1
J: TRBJ2-1
V: TRBV5-1
size: many

DNA: TGTGCCAGCAGTTTCCCTCCAAGGAGGGTCAAAGGAAAGAGCCCTGAAGCTTTCTTT
CDR3: CASSFPPRRVKGKSPEAFF
D: NA
J: TRBJ1-1
V: TRBV12-3/TRBV12-4
size: NA

DNA: TGCGCCAGCAGCTTGGGGGACTATCTACGAGATGAGCAGTACTTC
CDR3: CASSLGDYLRDEQYF
D: TRBD2
J: TRBJ2-7
V: TRBV5-1
size: many

DNA: TGTGCCAGCAGTCCGGGCGGGTTTTCCTCTGGGGCCAACGTCCTGACTTTC
CDR3: CASSPGGFSSGANVLTF
D: NA
J: TRBJ2-6
V: TRBV6-2/TRBV6-3
size: NA

DNA: TGTGCCAGCAGCTTACCCCGTCGGCTAGCGGGGAACAATGAGCAGTTCTTC
CDR3: CASSLPRRLAGNNEQFF
D: TRBD2
J: TRBJ2-1
V: TRBV7-8
size: NA

DNA: TGCGCCAGCAGCTCCCTGGACAGCAACTCACCCCTCCACTTT
CDR3: CASSSLDSNSPLHF
D: NA
J: TRBJ1-6
V: TRBV5-1
size: NA

DNA: TGTGCCATCAGTTCCGGGACAGGGGGCAACTATGGCTACACCTTC
CDR3: CAISSGTGGNYGYTF
D: TRBD1
J: TRBJ1-2
V: TRBV10-3
size: NA

DNA: TGTGCCATCAGTGATCACAGCCTAAATGAAAAACTGTTTTTT
CDR3: CAISDHSLNEKLFF
D: NA
J: TRBJ1-4
V: TRBV10-3
size: NA

DNA: TGTGCCGTTACCACAGGGACTCCCGGAAACACCATATATTTT
CDR3: CAVTTGTPGNTIYF
D: NA
J: TRBJ1-3
V: TRBV5-4
size: NA

DNA: TGTGCCAGCTCACCTGCAGATACGCAGTATTTT
CDR3: CASSPADTQYF
D: NA
J: TRBJ2-3
V: TRBV18
size: few

DNA: TGTGCCAGCAGTCCCTTCAAGGGGGCAGGCAATCAGCCCCAGCATTTT
CDR3: CASSPFKGAGNQPQHF
D: TRBD1
J: TRBJ1-5
V: TRBV27
size: NA

DNA: TGTGCCAGCAGCTTAGCGGTGCAGCAAGAGACCCAGTACTTC
CDR3: CASSLAVQQETQYF
D: NA
J: TRBJ2-5
V: TRBV7-2
size: many

DNA: TGTGCCAGCAGTAAATACCCTGGGGGGGCCCTGGAGACCCAGTACTTC
CDR3: CASSKYPGGALETQYF
D: NA
J: TRBJ2-5
V: TRBV27
size: few

DNA: TGCAGCGTTGGTGGACTGACCCAAGAGACCCAGTACTTC
CDR3: CSVGGLTQETQYF
D: NA
J: TRBJ2-5
V: TRBV29-1
size: few

DNA: TGTGCCAGTAGTCCCAGGACAGATGGAAACACCATATATTTT
CDR3: CASSPRTDGNTIYF
D: NA
J: TRBJ1-3
V: TRBV19
size: few

DNA: TGTGCCAGCAGCTTAGGGGGGGGCAAGCCCTACGAGCAGTACTTC
CDR3: CASSLGGGKPYEQYF
D: NA
J: TRBJ2-7
V: TRBV7-2
size: many